These 9 T cell receptor beta chains share one sample of origin, sequenced in a study of T cell responses to AZD1222 COVID-19 vaccine. Data came from immunoSEQ multiplex PCR; TCRdb stores just in-frame clones and leaves some out. The table has 95,000 to 150,000 clones, about 88% seen once. The sample was peripheral blood, taken 28 days after the second AZD1222 dose. The receptors were sampled from an adult who received the AZD1222 COVID-19 vaccine.

This clone was recorded once. The chain uses TRBV30 and TRBJ2-3, with D tentatively TRBD2 (6 bases). V was shortened by 4 bases and J by 7 bases, with 18 bases between the two germline ends. The V gene's germline CDR1 is GTSNPN and CDR2 SVGIG (reference sequence). The length of the CDR3 is 14 residues. CDR3 in amino acids: CAWNGGARRNTQYF. For the CDR3, the DNA is TGTGCCTGGAACGGCGGGGCTAGGAGGAATACGCAGTATTTT.

The V call is TRBV3-1 (or the pseudogene TRBV3-2), the J call TRBJ2-1, with D perhaps matching TRBD1 or TRBD2 (5 bases each). The germline V and J ends were trimmed by 5 bases and 3 bases, with 20 bases remaining between them. Germline lookup yields CDR1 LGHDT and CDR2 YNNKEL (reference sequence). CDR3 size: 17 residues. In DNA form, the CDR3 reads TGTGCCAGCAGCATATTCACCGGGACCAATGTCTACAATGAGCAGTTCTTC. This gives the protein CASSIFTGTNVYNEQFF.

Remarks on this clone: This sample also contains other DNA sequences that code for the same CDR3. The genes are TRBV28 and TRBJ1-4; D gene uncertain. The germline V and J ends were trimmed by 5 bases and 4 bases, with 8 bases remaining between them. The CDR3 loop spans 13 amino acids. Germline loops: CDR1 MDHEN, CDR2 SYDVKM. The CDR3 bases are TGTGCCAGCAGTAGGGTTGGTAATGAAAAACTGTTTTTT. This gives the protein CASSRVGNEKLFF.

V and J are TRBV29-1 and TRBJ1-1; TRBD1 matches at 12 bases. CDR3 length: 14 amino acids. The germline CDR1 and CDR2 sequences are SQVTM and ANQGSEA. The junction had 6 bases not matched to a gene; V was cut back by 5 bases and J by 5 bases. The DNA of the CDR3 is TGCAGCGTTACGGGACAGGGGGCGTGGACTGAAGCTTTCTTT. Its protein is CSVTGQGAWTEAFF.

The chain employs TRBV9 and TRBJ2-6; D ambiguous. In germline, CDR1 is SGDLS, CDR2 YYNGEE. V was trimmed by 3 bases and J by 2 bases, leaving 9 bases between them. The length of the CDR3 is 15 residues. CDR3 sequence: CASSAPRTGANVLTF. The CDR3 region has the DNA TGTGCCAGCAGCGCACCTAGGACTGGGGCCAACGTCCTGACTTTC.

The V and J genes are TRBV24-1 and TRBJ1-2; no clear D gene. Trimming took off 1 base at V and 4 bases at J, with 6 bases between the two ends. The CDR3 is 13 amino acids. CDR1 and CDR2 (germline): KGHDR, SFDVKD. CDR3 amino acids: CATSDLNSYGYTF. CDR3 coding DNA: TGTGCCACCAGTGATTTAAACAGCTATGGCTACACCTTC.

The chain links TRBV28 to TRBJ1-2; TRBD1 agrees at 7 bases. V was pared by 4 bases and J by 5 bases, with 7 bases of the junction left unmatched. The CDR3 runs to 14 residues. CDR1 is MDHEN and CDR2 is SYDVKM in the germline V gene. The chain's CDR3 is CASSSFRDRYGYTF. The CDR3 DNA follows: TGTGCCAGCAGTTCGTTTAGGGACAGATATGGCTACACCTTC.

The chain is built from TRBV19 and TRBJ1-3; D not certain. Trimming left V 1 base short and J 0 bases short, with 10 bases between. Per the germline V gene, CDR1 is LNHDA and CDR2 is SQIVND (reference sequence). The CDR3 spans 16 residues. The CDR3 region is CASSIVAGISGNTIYF. CDR3 nucleotides: TGTGCCAGTAGTATAGTCGCCGGGATCTCTGGAAACACCATATATTTT.

The V call is TRBV5-1, the J call TRBJ2-1, with a tentative D call TRBD2 (5 bases). This CDR3 contains 12 residues. Germline CDR1 and CDR2: SGHRS and YFSETQ. The V gene lost 7 bases and the J gene lost 5 bases, with 10 bases spanning the gap. This CDR3 is CASAVRDNEQFF. CDR3 nucleotides: TGCGCCAGCGCGGTGCGGGACAATGAGCAGTTCTTC.